The source of this TCR beta chain is a study of T cell clonality in common variable immunodeficiency. Study conclusions and caveats: In common variable immunodeficiency, TCR beta chains reportedly carried fewer deletions and N-nucleotide insertions.

This clone occurred many times. What it binds is unknown. Coverage ceases 3 residues before the CDR3 finishes, and the germline J gene fills in the end. CDR3 length: 13 residues. V lost 5 bases and J 6 bases, leaving 10 bases between the germline ends. Per germline, CDR1 SGHNT and CDR2 YENEEA. The data were produced by immunoSEQ multiplex PCR, yet TCRdb's version contains in-frame clones alone and is incomplete. The data show 40,000 to 55,000 clones, with none appearing a single time. The rearrangement links TRBV11-3 to TRBJ2-2; D might be TRBD2 (6 bases). This sequence originates from a person aged 18 to 75 in good health. The specimen was peripheral blood mononuclear cells. This CDR3 reads CASSPRRAGELFF. The DNA read from the CDR3 is TGTGCCAGCAGCCCTCGGAGGGCCGGGGAG.